These T cell receptor beta chains were read from a single sample in a study of blood T cell repertoires in COVID-19. The method was immunoSEQ multiplex PCR; TCRdb's version includes in-frame clones alone and lacks a portion of them. The table lists under 350,000 clones, around 90% of them singletons. Sequences were obtained from PBMCs or T cells enriched from blood (not recorded which). Receptor source: a man aged 60 to 69 who had recovered from COVID-19. CDR3s include the opening cysteine and the closing phenylalanine or tryptophan. The D gene is left open where the match is weak.

>TRBV7-3|.|TRBJ2-3|15
TGTGCCAGCAGCCCAAAGGGGACTTACCCCCCGTCGAAGTATTTT
CASSPKGTYPPSKYF
>TRBV19|TRBD1|TRBJ2-1|16
TGTGCCAGTATAAACGCCCAGGACAGGGTCTACAATGAGCAGTTCTTC
CASINAQDRVYNEQFF
>TRBV3-1/TRBV3-2|.|TRBJ2-7|16
TGTGCCAGCAGCCAAAATCCCCTATCTAGCTCCTACGAGCAGTACTTC
CASSQNPLSSSYEQYF
>TRBV4-3|.|TRBJ1-2|14
TGCGCCAGCAGCCAAGCTCAGATCAACTATGGCTACACCTTC
CASSQAQINYGYTF
>TRBV19|.|TRBJ1-2|13
TGTGCTACTAACCCGGGAATCGGCTATGGCTACACCTTC
CATNPGIGYGYTF
>TRBV5-6|TRBD2|TRBJ2-1|17
TGTGCCAGCAGCCTGTTCGGGCTAGCGGACCATCACAATGAGCAGTTCTTC
CASSLFGLADHHNEQFF
>TRBV11-2|TRBD1|TRBJ2-1|16
TGTGCCAGCAGCAACGAACCGGGACAGGGTAGTCCTGAGCAGTTCTTC
CASSNEPGQGSPEQFF
>TRBV5-1|.|TRBJ2-5|13
TGCGCCAGCAGGAGCGGTATGGGAGAGACCCAGTACTTC
CASRSGMGETQYF
>TRBV7-3|.|TRBJ2-3|14
TGTGCCAGCAGCTTAGGGACAACCACAGATACGCAGTATTTT
CASSLGTTTDTQYF
>TRBV19|.|TRBJ1-2|14
TGTGCCAGTAAACACAGGGATGCCAACTATGGCTACACCTTC
CASKHRDANYGYTF
>TRBV15|.|TRBJ1-1|12
TGTGCCACCAGCCGGGGTAACACTGAAGCTTTCTTT
CATSRGNTEAFF